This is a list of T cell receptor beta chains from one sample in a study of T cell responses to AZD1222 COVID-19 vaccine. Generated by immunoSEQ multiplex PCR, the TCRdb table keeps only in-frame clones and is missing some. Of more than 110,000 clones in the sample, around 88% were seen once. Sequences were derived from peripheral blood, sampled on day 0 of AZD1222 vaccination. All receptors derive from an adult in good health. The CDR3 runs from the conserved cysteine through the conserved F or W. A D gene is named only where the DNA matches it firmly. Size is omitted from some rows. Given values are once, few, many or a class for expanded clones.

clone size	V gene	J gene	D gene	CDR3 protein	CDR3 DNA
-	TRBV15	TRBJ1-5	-	CATSMSGYSNQPQHF	TGTGCCACCAGCATGTCGGGGTATAGCAATCAGCCCCAGCATTTT
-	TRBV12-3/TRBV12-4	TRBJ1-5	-	CASSFPRGAQHF	TGTGCCAGCAGTTTTCCCCGGGGGGCCCAGCATTTT
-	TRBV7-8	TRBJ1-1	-	CASSLDSVNTEAFF	TGTGCCAGCAGCTTAGATTCGGTGAACACTGAAGCTTTCTTT
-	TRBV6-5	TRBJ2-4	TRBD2	CASKQAGSWYIQYF	TGTGCCAGCAAACAAGCGGGAAGTTGGTACATTCAGTACTTC
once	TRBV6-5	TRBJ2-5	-	CASNGGAIIQETQYF	TGTGCCAGCAATGGGGGGGCGATAATTCAAGAGACCCAGTACTTC
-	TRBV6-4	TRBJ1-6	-	CASSDLSGNSPLHF	TGTGCCAGCAGTGACCTCTCAGGGAATTCACCCCTCCACTTT
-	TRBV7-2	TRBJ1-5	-	CASSSNGNQPQHF	TGTGCCAGCAGCTCCAATGGCAATCAGCCCCAGCATTTT
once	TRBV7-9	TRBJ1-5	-	CASSFGLDSNQPQHF	TGTGCCAGCAGCTTTGGCCTTGATAGCAATCAGCCCCAGCATTTT
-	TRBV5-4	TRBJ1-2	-	CASSLVQAGYTF	TGTGCCAGCAGCTTGGTACAGGCTGGCTACACCTTC
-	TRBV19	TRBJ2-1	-	CAVSEAVLPGNEQFF	TGTGCCGTGTCCGAAGCGGTCCTCCCTGGGAATGAGCAGTTCTTC
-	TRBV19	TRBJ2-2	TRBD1	CASSDRGGATGELFF	TGTGCCAGTAGTGACCGAGGGGGCGCAACCGGGGAGCTGTTTTTT
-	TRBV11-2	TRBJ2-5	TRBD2	CASSLVAGEGETQYF	TGTGCCAGCAGCTTAGTGGCGGGAGAAGGGGAGACCCAGTACTTC
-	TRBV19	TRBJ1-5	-	CASRRQQGSRIGNQPQHF	TGTGCCAGTAGGCGACAACAGGGCTCCAGGATTGGCAATCAGCCCCAGCATTTT
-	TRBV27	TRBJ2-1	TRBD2	CASSLRVGLAGNNEQFF	TGTGCCAGCAGTTTGAGAGTGGGACTAGCGGGAAACAATGAGCAGTTCTTC
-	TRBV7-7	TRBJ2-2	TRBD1	CASSRFDRGNTGELFF	TGTGCCAGCAGCCGCTTCGACAGGGGGAATACCGGGGAGCTGTTTTTT
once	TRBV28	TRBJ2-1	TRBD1	CASSLTGGEQFF	TGTGCCAGCAGTTTGACAGGGGGCGAGCAGTTCTTC
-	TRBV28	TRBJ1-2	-	CASSFVSTSGYTF	TGTGCCAGCAGTTTTGTCAGTACGAGTGGCTACACCTTC
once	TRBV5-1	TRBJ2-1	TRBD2	CASSWGLAGIGDEQFF	TGCGCCAGCAGCTGGGGACTAGCGGGAATCGGGGATGAGCAGTTCTTC
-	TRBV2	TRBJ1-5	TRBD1	CASSGRGQSNQPQHF	TGTGCCAGCAGTGGCAGGGGGCAAAGCAATCAGCCCCAGCATTTT
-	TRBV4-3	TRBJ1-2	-	CASSQRGGINYGYTF	TGCGCCAGCAGCCAACGGGGCGGAATCAACTATGGCTACACCTTC
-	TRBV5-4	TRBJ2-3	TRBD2	CASSLGGLAGATDTQYF	TGTGCCAGCAGCTTGGGGGGGCTAGCGGGAGCCACAGATACGCAGTATTTT
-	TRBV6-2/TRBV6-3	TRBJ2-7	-	CASSYSDRFGYEQYF	TGTGCCAGCAGTTACTCAGACAGGTTTGGCTACGAGCAGTACTTC